This passage covers 21 T cell receptor beta chains from one sample sequenced in a study of post-analysis software for immune sequencing data. Findings and caveats of the study: Elevated frequency relative to controls characterized several TRBV segments in patients, TRBV5-6, TRBV5-1 and TRBV20-1 among them.

Their antigens remain unidentified. Tagging with unique molecular identifiers was a feature of the TCR beta cDNA libraries. TCRdb reprocessed the PCR reads with MiXCR, giving one entry per CDR3 protein. The sample lists 600,000 to 750,000 distinct CDR3 sequences; around 60% were seen once. The sample was blood. The receptors stem from a girl aged 2-10 years with multiple sclerosis.

DNA for the CDR3: TGCGCCAGCAGCCAGGGACCAGCTCAGCAGTTCTTC. It is translated as CASSQGPAQQFF. This rearrangement joins TRBV4-3 to TRBJ2-1; D tentatively fits TRBD1 or TRBD2 (5 bases each). V lost 3 bases, J lost 11 bases, and 11 bases lay in between. The CDR3 loop spans 12 amino acids. CDR1 and CDR2 from the germline V gene are LGHNA and YSLEER.

The rearrangement uses TRBV7-2 and TRBJ2-4, with 7 bases that match TRBD2. The CDR3 loop spans 14 amino acids. Trimming removed 5 bases from V and 7 bases from J; junction bases left unmatched: 8. Per germline, CDR1 SGHTA and CDR2 FQGNSA. CDR3 sequence reads: CASSPGGNRNIQYF. CDR3 coding DNA: TGTGCCAGCAGCCCCGGGGGGAATAGGAACATTCAGTACTTC.

This clonotype was observed a few times. The CDR3 region has the DNA TGCAGCGTTGCCAGGTCTGGGGCCAACGTCCTGACTTTC. It translates to CSVARSGANVLTF. The chain combines TRBV29-1 with TRBJ2-6; the D is unclear. The germline CDR1 and CDR2 sequences are SQVTM and ANQGSEA. V was clipped by 4 bases and J by 1 base, with 5 bases between them. The CDR3 is made up of 13 amino acids.

This clonotype was counted only a few times. The CDR3 DNA follows: TGTGCCAGCAGTTACGGAGGGGTTTCAAGGCGGTATGGCTACACCTTC. Translating it yields CASSYGGVSRRYGYTF. This sequence joins TRBV6-5 and TRBJ1-2, with a weak D call TRBD1 (5 bases). This CDR3 region has 16 residues. Per the germline V gene, CDR1 is MNHEY and CDR2 is SVGAGI. V lost 2 bases, J lost 5 bases, and 18 bases lay in between.

The J gene is TRBJ2-1, the V gene TRBV5-1; 8 nucleotides line up with TRBD1. V lost 2 bases, J lost 9 bases, and 10 bases stayed unmatched. In germline, CDR1 is SGHRS, CDR2 YFSETQ. CDR3 size: 15 residues. CDR3 DNA: TGCGCCAGCAGCTTTTCAGGGGGCGCCCCGGGTGAGCAGTTCTTC. Translating it yields CASSFSGGAPGEQFF.

The V and J genes are TRBV20-1 and TRBJ2-1; 9 bases agree with TRBD1. J lost 7 bases, V lost 6 bases, and 13 bases had no gene match. Germline lookup yields CDR1 DFQATT and CDR2 SNEGSKA (reference sequence). The CDR3 extends over 15 amino acids. CDR3 region: CSATFRDRATNEQFF. The CDR3 region has the DNA TGCAGTGCCACCTTCCGGGACAGGGCAACGAATGAGCAGTTCTTC.

This clonotype turned up a few times. The chain is built from TRBV29-1 and TRBJ2-3, with D perhaps matching TRBD2 (6 bases). V lost 2 bases, J lost 1 base, and 10 bases lay in between. There are 14 residues in the CDR3. Germline values: CDR1 SQVTM, CDR2 ANQGSEA. The DNA of the CDR3 is TGCAGCGTTGAACTAGCGTTTGGCACAGATACGCAGTATTTT. Protein sequence: CSVELAFGTDTQYF.

The CDR3 sequence: CASSLELAGGNEQFF. CDR3 nucleotide sequence: TGTGCCAGCAGCTTAGAACTAGCGGGAGGCAATGAGCAGTTCTTC. This chain uses TRBV7-3 with TRBJ2-1, with 12 bases identical to TRBD2. Losses at the gene ends were 2 bases for V and 6 bases for J; bases not matched to a gene: 2. Germline assignment: CDR1 SGHTA and CDR2 FQGTGA. CDR3 length: 15 residues.

V usage is TRBV6-5 and J usage is TRBJ1-2; D unresolved. This CDR3 has 16 residues. The germline V and J ends were trimmed by 1 base and 6 bases, with 18 bases remaining between them. The germline V gene encodes CDR1 MNHEY and CDR2 SVGAGI. The CDR3 DNA sequence: TGTGCCAGCAGTTACTTCAACTCAGGAGGATTACATGGCTACACCTTC. This gives the protein CASSYFNSGGLHGYTF.

The CDR3 region is CSAVMTSGTSGKDTQYF. The CDR3 DNA is TGCAGTGCCGTGATGACCTCCGGGACTAGCGGGAAAGATACGCAGTATTTT. The V gene is TRBV20-1, the J gene TRBJ2-3; 13 positions agree with TRBD2. J gave up 5 bases and V 6 bases, and 14 bases lay outside the gene matches. Germline assignment: CDR1 DFQATT and CDR2 SNEGSKA (reference sequence). This CDR3 has 17 amino acids.

The genes are TRBV9 and TRBJ2-7; 8 bases are shared with TRBD2. CDR1 and CDR2 from the germline V gene are SGDLS and YYNGEE. Trimming took 0 bases from V and 5 from J; bases not matched to a gene: 7. This CDR3 contains 15 residues. In DNA, the CDR3 is TGTGCCAGCAGCGTAGGCCAAGCGGGAGAAGACGAGCAGTACTTC. Translating gives CASSVGQAGEDEQYF.

This clonotype occurred a few times. The chain has TRBV7-9 and TRBJ1-2; 8 nucleotides agree with TRBD1. The V gene end was trimmed by 0 bases and the J gene end by 0 bases; junction bases not matched to a gene: 12. CDR1 and CDR2 from the germline V gene are SEHNR and FQNEAQ (reference sequence). The CDR3 has 19 residues. The CDR3 DNA reads TGTGCCAGCAGCTTAGCCGGCGGACAGGGCGACTTAGCTAACTATGGCTACACCTTC. Translated: CASSLAGGQGDLANYGYTF.

This clonotype was picked up a small number of times. The rearrangement uses TRBV20-1 and TRBJ2-7, with TRBD2 matching 7 bases. The DNA matches TRBJ2-5 better at its end, which makes the J call doubtful. Germline V gene sequence: CDR1 DFQATT, CDR2 SNEGSKA (reference sequence). CDR3 length: 13 residues. Written as DNA, the CDR3 is TGCAGTGTTAGCGGGTTGAACGGAGAGACCCAGTACTTC. It encodes CSVSGLNGETQYF.

This clonotype was picked up a small number of times. The J gene is TRBJ2-3, the V gene TRBV4-1; maybe TRBD1 (5 bases). Germline-derived CDR1 and CDR2 are MGHRA and YSYEKL. CDR3 length: 18 residues. Deletions cut 1 base from V and 0 bases from J, with 17 bases between. CDR3: CASSQGPQTGDSTDTQYF. As DNA, the CDR3 is TGCGCCAGCAGCCAAGGACCGCAAACAGGAGATAGCACAGATACGCAGTATTTT.

The chain has TRBV12-3 or TRBV12-4 and TRBJ2-7; 7 bases agree with TRBD1. The CDR3 loop spans 14 amino acids. With V trimmed by 6 bases and J by 1 base, 6 bases remained unmatched. Here the CDR3 reads CASSGQVLSYEQYF. The DNA of the CDR3 is TGTGCCAGCAGCGGACAGGTCCTATCCTACGAGCAGTACTTC.

The DNA of the CDR3 is TGTGCCAGCAGTTACTCCTTGGGCAATCAGCCCCAGCATTTT. Translating gives CASSYSLGNQPQHF. This chain uses TRBV6-6 with TRBJ1-5; the D is unclear. Germline V CDR1 and CDR2: MNHNY, SVGAGI (reference sequence). V was pared by 0 bases and J by 2 bases, with 5 bases between. CDR3 length: 14 residues.

CDR3 sequence (DNA): TGTGCCAGCAGCCCGGGGAGGGAGGCAGAGACCCAGTACTTC. This translates into CASSPGREAETQYF. This rearrangement joins TRBV7-2 to TRBJ2-5, with TRBD2 matching 7 bases. The length of the CDR3 is 14 residues. V was clipped by 5 bases and J by 4 bases; unmatched bases: 7. CDR1 is SGHTA and CDR2 is FQGNSA in the germline V gene.

The chain combines TRBV20-1 with TRBJ2-1; 11 nucleotides line up with TRBD2. Germline values: CDR1 DFQATT, CDR2 SNEGSKA (reference sequence). Trimming removed 1 base from V and 5 bases from J; junction bases left unmatched: 4. The CDR3 has 15 residues. The CDR3 region is CSARATSGGHNEQFF. CDR3 nucleotides: TGCAGTGCTAGAGCAACTAGCGGGGGCCACAATGAGCAGTTCTTC.

The rearrangement links TRBV7-2 to TRBJ2-1; possible D gene TRBD1, 5 bases. The CDR3 spans 14 residues. The V and J ends lost 5 bases and 6 bases respectively, with 14 bases between them. From germline, CDR1 is SGHTA and CDR2 FQGNSA. Written as DNA, the CDR3 is TGTGCCAGCAGCCCAGTAGGGGCCCTCAATGAGCAGTTCTTC. Translated, it gives CASSPVGALNEQFF.

The chain joins TRBV15 to TRBJ2-1; no clear D gene. The CDR3 is 16 amino acids. The V end was cut by 1 base, the J end by 0 bases, with 10 bases between. Germline V lookup: CDR1 LNHNV, CDR2 YYDKDF (reference sequence). CDR3 DNA: TGTGCCACCAGCAGAGTGGTGCAGAGCTCCTACAATGAGCAGTTCTTC. Residues: CATSRVVQSSYNEQFF. Based on the CDR3 plus reference TRBV15 and TRBJ2-1, the full variable domain is DAMVIQNPRYQVTQFGKPVTLSCSQTLNHNVMYWYQQKSSQAPKLLFHYYDKDFNNEADTPDNFQSRRPNTSFCFLDIRSPGLGDTAMYLCATSRVVQSSYNEQFFGPGTRLTVL.

This clonotype has just a few counts. The chain joins TRBV4-3 to TRBJ2-5; the match to TRBD2 covers 8 bases. This CDR3 has 17 residues. J gave up 2 bases and V 3 bases, and 11 bases lay outside the gene matches. Germline V lookup: CDR1 LGHNA, CDR2 YSLEER. The DNA of the CDR3 is TGCGCCAGCAGCCAGGGACCGGGACTAGGGGTTCAAGAGACCCAGTACTTC. This codes for CASSQGPGLGVQETQYF.